This T cell receptor (beta chain) was identified in a study of T cell responses to AZD1222 COVID-19 vaccine. Notes on the study in general: Sampling captured repertoires only after the peak T cell response. At study baseline, merely more than 5 AZD1222 recipients were seropositive. Compared with day 0, the breadth and depth of the Spike-specific TCR repertoire rose significantly after two doses of AZD1222. Donors in the cohort were predominantly white British and more often female, and clonal diversity was possibly underestimated.

The protocol was immunoSEQ multiplex PCR, while the TCRdb copy is restricted to in-frame clones and leaves out a portion. The sample gives about 140,000 clones, 85% to 95% of which show up once; less than 15% is in the top ten. Comments on this clone: What it binds is not known.

The source of this sequence is an adult who had recovered from COVID-19. The sequencing used peripheral blood, collected after recovery from COVID-19.

This chain's CDR3 is CAWSGYSGLNTEAFF. The CDR3, as DNA: TGTGCCTGGAGTGGATACAGCGGGTTGAACACTGAAGCTTTCTTT. The J gene is TRBJ1-1, the V gene TRBV30; D gene ambiguous. The V end lost 1 base, the J end lost 0 bases, and 12 bases lay between the germline ends. Germline V lookup: CDR1 GTSNPN, CDR2 SVGIG (reference sequence). The length of the CDR3 is 15 residues.